The sequence of this T cell receptor beta chain was determined in a study of Ad26.COV2.S vaccination and SARS-CoV-2 variants. Study-level background: The vaccine Ad26.COV2.S was put into the muscle once, or twice with 56 days between.

As for this clone: Its antigen is currently unknown.

In germline, CDR1 is SNHLY, CDR2 FYNNEI. Germline trimming cut 2 bases from V and 3 bases from J; bases unmatched to any gene: 14. The CDR3 is made up of 18 amino acids. TCRdb's copy holds only in-frame clones and misses some; the assay was immunoSEQ multiplex PCR. Here the sample spans some 640,000 clones, 70% to 90% being singletons. Study conclusions and caveats: Vaccinated individuals (as opposed to placebo recipients) had higher spike-specific TCR breadth. Vaccine and placebo groups showed comparable non-spike TCR breadth.

The treatment was: about 20 received Ad26.COV2.S at low or high dose, single or two shots; about 5 received placebo; per-sample allocation not given. Sample collection was performed on day 63 after the first vaccine or placebo injection. This person who donated was an adult of 18-55 years in Boston. The V gene is TRBV2, the J gene TRBJ2-7, with 9 bases matching TRBD1. The sample here was peripheral blood, taken in a trial of Ad26.COV2.S vaccine versus placebo. The receptor was derived from a person aged 18-60 years who received the Ad26.COV2.S COVID-19 vaccine or a placebo. The DNA of the CDR3 is TGTGCCAGCAGTGAAAGGGGGGGGACAGGGCCCCCGGACTACGAGCAGTACTTC. Translating gives CASSERGGTGPPDYEQYF.